This T cell receptor beta chain derives from a study of identical twins (dated by TCRdb to 2016 to 2017). Concerning the study at large: To test whether fetal clonotypes persist, the study used deep sequencing on TCR alpha and beta repertoires from monozygotic twins, unrelated adults of various ages, and cord blood. Replicate twin experiments were performed at different times using different library preparation protocols to rule out contamination.

Library construction relied on 5' RACE. The run used an Illumina HiSeq 2000. Template switching added a universal primer binding site, and the final cDNA carried a unique molecular identifier that allowed TCR cDNA molecules to be counted accurately. Specific primers in the conserved constant-segment region were used to synthesize first-strand cDNA for TCR alpha and beta chains. Each cDNA library was double barcoded, with a SMART-Mk sample barcode plus Illumina barcodes, to control for contamination. TruSeq adapter sequences and Illumina sample barcodes were added in two successive PCR steps. The Illumina HiSeq platform was used with custom primers to sequence TCR alpha and beta cDNA libraries. As for how the authors treated the data: MiGEC processed the raw reads to extract unique molecular identifiers, while MiXCR was used to determine the CDR3 positions. For each individual, recombination models were inferred using an EM algorithm with the repgenHMM and IGoR tools. Shared clonotype analysis was performed with the tcR package in R, normalizing sharing by the product of cloneset sizes. Out-of-frame nonproductive sequences were analyzed to study raw recombination free of thymic and clonal selection effects. TCRdb reanalyzed the raw reads on its own, using fastp at Q25 for trimming and MiXCR for clone calling, and kept in-frame beta chains. Each record represents a unique CDR3 protein, reported with the most common genes and DNA among its rows. The V and J calls follow TCRdb's processing rather than the paper's. This sample has around 300,000 distinct CDR3 sequences in its table, and approximately 8.5% of those were observed once. Approximately 2.1% of the sample lies in the top ten.

The study at large found these results: Fewer insertions were carried by abundant cord blood beta clonotypes, a similar but weaker trend appeared in young adult naive repertoires, and no such trend appeared in memory repertoires. Because the same donors could not be followed over many years, conclusions were based on cross-sectional statistical analysis. Out-of-frame TCR alpha sharing in monozygotic twins was systematically underestimated by recombination models, whereas sharing between unrelated individuals was in agreement with the recombination models. In beta out-of-frame sequences, excess twin sharing was weaker, because having fewer shared sequences lowered the signal-to-noise ratio. Invariant T cells such as MAIT and iNKT could partly confound zero-insertion analyses, although diverse VJ usage argued against such confounding for most clonotypes. Compared with coincidental sharing between unrelated individuals, out-of-frame TCR alpha sequences shared between twins showed an excess of sequences with low generation probability.

All donors were healthy Caucasians. The twin cohort comprised three pairs of female monozygotic twins, all aged about 18 to 30 years. Miltenyi CD45RO+ enrichment and human naive T-cell isolation kits were used to isolate memory (CD45RO+) and naive T cells from PBMC. This clonotype was observed at least ten times. What antigen it recognizes has not been identified. No clone much larger than this one lies a single base away; base qualities are absent. As encoded in the germline V gene (reference sequence), CDR1 is LNHDA while CDR2 is SQIVND. The CDR3 spans 13 residues, from the cysteine through the phenylalanine. Only CDR3 DNA is held: 39 bases, read in frame from base 1. V is clipped by 4 bases and J by 5 bases, and the sequence between their germline boundaries is 9 bases long. In addition, the sample was reused for a study of yellow fever vaccine responses in identical twins. As the second paper documents: The T cell response to vaccination in identical twins was reported by the authors to appear partly convergent and partly personalized. In identical twins, the study followed T cell clones that responded to the vaccine with precision.

This TCR came from a young woman in good health. Sequenced: memory (CD45RO+) T cells sorted from blood. The cell subset or site label corresponds to: CD45RO+ enriched T cells. The chain links TRBV19 with TRBJ2-4; a confident D gene designation cannot be given. The nucleotide sequence reads as follows: TGTGCCAGTAGTAGGGGAAACGAAAACATTCAGTACTTC. Its product reads: CASSRGNENIQYF.